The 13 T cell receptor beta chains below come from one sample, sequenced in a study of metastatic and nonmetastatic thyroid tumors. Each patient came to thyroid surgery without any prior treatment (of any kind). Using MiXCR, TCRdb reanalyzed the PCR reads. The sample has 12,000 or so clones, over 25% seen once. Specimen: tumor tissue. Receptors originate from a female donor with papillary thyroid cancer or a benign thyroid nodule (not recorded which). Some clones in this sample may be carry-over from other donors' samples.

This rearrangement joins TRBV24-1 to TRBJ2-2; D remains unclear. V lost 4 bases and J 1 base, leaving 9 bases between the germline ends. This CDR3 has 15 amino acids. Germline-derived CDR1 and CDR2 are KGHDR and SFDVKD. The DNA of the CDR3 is TGTGCCACCAGTGAAGCCAGACAGAACACCGGGGAGCTGTTTTTT. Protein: CATSEARQNTGELFF.

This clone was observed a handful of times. The CDR3 sequence: CATSRDVGQGARQYF. CDR3 nucleotides: TGTGCCACCAGCAGAGATGTGGGACAGGGGGCTAGGCAGTACTTC. The chain recombines TRBV15 with TRBJ2-7, with TRBD1 matching over 12 bases. The germline V gene encodes CDR1 LNHNV and CDR2 YYDKDF (reference sequence). The V and J ends lost 0 bases and 9 bases, in that order; junction bases with no gene match: 6. The CDR3 totals 15 residues. Drawing the rest from reference TRBV15 and TRBJ2-7, the complete variable domain is DAMVIQNPRYQVTQFGKPVTLSCSQTLNHNVMYWYQQKSSQAPKLLFHYYDKDFNNEADTPDNFQSRRPNTSFCFLDIRSPGLGDTAMYLCATSRDVGQGARQYFGPGTRLTVT.

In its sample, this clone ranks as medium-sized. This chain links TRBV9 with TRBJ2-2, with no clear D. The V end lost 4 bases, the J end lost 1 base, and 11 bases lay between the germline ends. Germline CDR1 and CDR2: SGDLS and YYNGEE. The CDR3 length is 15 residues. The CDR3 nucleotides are TGTGCCAGCAGCCCACGACAACTGAACACCGGGGAGCTGTTTTTT. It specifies CASSPRQLNTGELFF.

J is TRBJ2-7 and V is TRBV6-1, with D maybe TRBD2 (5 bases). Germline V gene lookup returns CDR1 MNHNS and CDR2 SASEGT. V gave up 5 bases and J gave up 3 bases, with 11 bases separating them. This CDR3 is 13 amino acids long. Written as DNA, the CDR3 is TGTGCCAGCAGTCACGGAGGTCTCTACGAGCAGTACTTC. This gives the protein CASSHGGLYEQYF.

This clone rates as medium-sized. CDR3 DNA: TGTGCCAGCAGTTTCGGGGAGGAGTACGAGCAGTACTTC. Protein sequence: CASSFGEEYEQYF. This rearrangement joins TRBV27 to TRBJ2-7, with D perhaps TRBD2 (6 bases). Germline V gives CDR1 MNHEY, CDR2 SMNVEV (reference sequence). CDR3 length: 13 amino acids. The V and J ends lost 3 bases and 4 bases respectively, with 10 bases between them.

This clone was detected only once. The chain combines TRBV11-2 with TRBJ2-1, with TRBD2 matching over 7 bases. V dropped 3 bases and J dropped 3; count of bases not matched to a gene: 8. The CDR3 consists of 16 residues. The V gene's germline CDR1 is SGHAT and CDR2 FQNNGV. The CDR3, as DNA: TGTGCCAGCAGCTTTGGTGGCGGGGGAGTCTACAATGAGCAGTTCTTC. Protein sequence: CASSFGGGGVYNEQFF.

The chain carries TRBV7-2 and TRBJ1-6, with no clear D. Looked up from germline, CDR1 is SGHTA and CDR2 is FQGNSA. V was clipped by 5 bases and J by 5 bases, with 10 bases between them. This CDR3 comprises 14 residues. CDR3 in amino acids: CASSLVRDNSPLHF. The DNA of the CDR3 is TGTGCCAGCAGCCTGGTGAGGGATAATTCACCCCTCCACTTT.

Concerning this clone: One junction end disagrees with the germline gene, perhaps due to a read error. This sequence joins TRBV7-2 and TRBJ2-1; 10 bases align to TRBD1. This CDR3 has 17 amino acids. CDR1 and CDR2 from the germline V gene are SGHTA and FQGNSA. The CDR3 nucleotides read TGTGCCAGCAGTTTAGCCGCCGGGACAGGGGTATGGAATGAGCAGTTCTTC. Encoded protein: CASSLAAGTGVWNEQFF.

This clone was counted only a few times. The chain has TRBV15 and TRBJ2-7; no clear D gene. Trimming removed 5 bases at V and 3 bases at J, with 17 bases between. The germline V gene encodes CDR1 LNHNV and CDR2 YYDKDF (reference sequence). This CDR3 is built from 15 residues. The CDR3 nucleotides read TGTGCCACCAGCCCCGACCCAGCCTCCCGCTACGAGCAGTACTTC. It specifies CATSPDPASRYEQYF.

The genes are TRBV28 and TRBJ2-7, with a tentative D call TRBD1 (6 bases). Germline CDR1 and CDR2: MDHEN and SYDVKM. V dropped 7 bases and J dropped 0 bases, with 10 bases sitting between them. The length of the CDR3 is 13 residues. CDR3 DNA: TGTGCCAGCAAAGGGGGTAGCTCCTACGAGCAGTACTTC. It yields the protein CASKGGSSYEQYF.

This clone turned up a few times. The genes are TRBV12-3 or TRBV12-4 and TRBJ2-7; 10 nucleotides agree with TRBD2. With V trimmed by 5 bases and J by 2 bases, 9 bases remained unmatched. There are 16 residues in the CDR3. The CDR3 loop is CASSPPWSGRAYEQYF. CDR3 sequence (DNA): TGTGCCAGCAGTCCACCGTGGAGCGGGAGGGCCTACGAGCAGTACTTC.

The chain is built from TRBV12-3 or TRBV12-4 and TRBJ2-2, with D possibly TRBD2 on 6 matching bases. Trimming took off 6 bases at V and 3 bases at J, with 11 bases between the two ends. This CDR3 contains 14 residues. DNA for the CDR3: TGTGCCAGCAGGCGGGACGGAGACACCGGGGAGCTGTTTTTT. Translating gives CASRRDGDTGELFF.

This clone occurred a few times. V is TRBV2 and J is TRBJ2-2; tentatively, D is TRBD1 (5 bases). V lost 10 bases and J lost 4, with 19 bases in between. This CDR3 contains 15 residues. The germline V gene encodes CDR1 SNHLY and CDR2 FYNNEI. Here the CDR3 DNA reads TGTGCCACCAGGAAAGGGGTCCAGCGCACCGGGGAGCTGTTTTTT. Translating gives CATRKGVQRTGELFF.